The 22 T cell receptor beta chains reported below all come from one sample, sequenced in a study of T-cell memory formation after mild COVID-19. TCRdb re-derived calls from the 5' RACE reads in MiXCR, one entry per CDR3 protein. Of some 120,000 distinct CDR3 sequences listed, over 15% were seen once; the top ten hold about 5%. The sequenced sample was PBMCs or a T cell subset sorted from them (not recorded which). The source is a young man who had mild COVID-19 (a few samples of this study predate the infection). Cell type and time point are not known.

This clonotype was seen only a few times. The V gene is TRBV12-3 or TRBV12-4, the J gene TRBJ1-1; no clear D gene. The CDR3 is made up of 11 amino acids. The V end was cut by 7 bases, the J end by 2 bases, with 5 bases between. CDR3 DNA: TGTGCCAGCACCTCCAACACTGAAGCTTTCTTT. This encodes CASTSNTEAFF.

This clonotype was recorded a few times. The V and J genes are TRBV5-1 and TRBJ2-7; 12 bases map to TRBD2. In germline, CDR1 is SGHRS, CDR2 YFSETQ. This CDR3 is 18 amino acids long. Unmatched junction bases numbered 12, after V lost 0 bases and J lost 5 bases. CDR3: CASSLADPSGGAGDEQYF. The CDR3 DNA reads as TGCGCCAGCAGCTTGGCCGATCCTAGCGGGGGGGCCGGGGACGAGCAGTACTTC.

This chain connects TRBV5-3 to TRBJ1-2; no clear D gene. TRBV5-3 is an ORF, with its function uncertain. V lost 4 bases to trimming and J lost 8 bases, with 9 bases between them. The CDR3 runs 11 residues. CDR3 residues: CARSRLSGYTF. The CDR3 bases are TGTGCCAGAAGCCGACTTTCAGGCTACACCTTC.

The rearrangement links TRBV12-2 to TRBJ2-1; no DNA check was done on the table's D call, TRBD2. TRBV12-2 is noted as a pseudogene. The CDR3 consists of 12 residues. In nucleotides, the CDR3 is TGTGCAAGCCGGACTAGCGGCAATGAGCAGTTCTTC. Translating it yields CASRTSGNEQFF.

As for this clonotype: A much larger clone lies one base from this, so it may be a read error. The DNA of the CDR3 is TGTGCCAGCAGCCAAGTGGTGCAGGGGACCCAGTACTTC. As protein: CASSQVVQGTQYF. The J gene is TRBJ2-5, the V gene TRBV4-2; D is possibly TRBD1 (5 bases). This CDR3 has 13 residues. Germline CDR1 is LGHNA and CDR2 is YNFKEQ. Trimming pared 1 base from V and 7 bases from J, leaving 10 bases between.

This clonotype was seen at least ten times. The rearrangement links TRBV19 to TRBJ2-5, with a tentative D call TRBD2 (5 bases). CDR3 length equals 13 residues. The V gene lost 4 bases and the J gene lost 5 bases, with 11 bases spanning the gap. From germline, CDR1 is LNHDA and CDR2 SQIVND (reference sequence). The CDR3 is CASSTTQRETQYF. CDR3 DNA sequence: TGTGCCAGTAGTACAACCCAGCGGGAGACCCAGTACTTC.

This clonotype was counted only a few times. The rearrangement joins TRBV11-2 to TRBJ2-2, with 7 bases that match TRBD1. Germline V gives CDR1 SGHAT, CDR2 FQNNGV. Trimming removed 5 bases from V and 0 bases from J; junction bases left unmatched: 0. The CDR3 is made up of 14 amino acids. CDR3 coding DNA: TGTGCCAGCAGCCAGGGGGCGAACACCGGGGAGCTGTTTTTT. This sequence encodes CASSQGANTGELFF.

A few counts support this clonotype. The rearrangement joins TRBV7-8 to TRBJ2-5; D tentatively fits TRBD1 or TRBD2 (5 bases each). The CDR3 covers 13 residues. The V end lost 10 bases, the J end lost 7 bases, and 19 bases lay between the germline ends. Germline-derived CDR1 and CDR2 are SGHVS and FQNEAQ. The DNA of the CDR3 is TGTGCCATCCCCCGGGACCGCGCGGGGACCCAGTACTTC. This sequence encodes CAIPRDRAGTQYF.

The CDR3 is CASSSGTPNNSPLHF. The CDR3 DNA follows: TGTGCCAGCAGCTCCGGGACACCTAATAATTCACCCCTCCACTTT. V and J are TRBV7-2 and TRBJ1-6; a weak D match, TRBD1 (6 bases). Germline loops: CDR1 SGHTA, CDR2 FQGNSA. Trimming left V 4 bases short and J 5 bases short, with 12 bases between. The CDR3 extends over 15 amino acids. Full variable domain (missing parts from reference TRBV7-2 and TRBJ1-6): GAGVSQSPSNKVTEKGKDVELRCDPISGHTALYWYRQSLGQGLEFLIYFQGNSAPDKSGLPSDRFSAERTGGSVSTLTIQRTQQEDSAVYLCASSSGTPNNSPLHFGNGTRLTVT.

The chain carries TRBV19 and TRBJ1-5; D gene ambiguous. The length of the CDR3 is 16 residues. Trimming took 4 bases from V and 2 from J, leaving 15 bases between them. Germline CDR1 LNHDA, CDR2 SQIVND (reference sequence). CDR3 protein: CASSRGRRQGNQPQHF. CDR3 DNA sequence: TGTGCCAGTAGTAGAGGGAGGAGGCAGGGCAATCAGCCCCAGCATTTT.

J is TRBJ2-4 and V is TRBV28, with D perhaps matching TRBD1 (7 bases). Germline-derived CDR1 and CDR2 are MDHEN and SYDVKM. The CDR3 is made up of 12 amino acids. The V gene lost 2 bases and the J gene lost 10 bases, with 9 bases spanning the gap. CDR3 sequence reads: CASSLQGGIQYF. CDR3 nucleotide sequence: TGTGCCAGCAGTTTACAGGGGGGAATTCAGTACTTC.

The chain is built from TRBV5-1 and TRBJ2-2; a possible D gene is TRBD1 (5 bases). The CDR3 extends over 16 amino acids. Trimming left V 0 bases short and J 0 bases short, with 9 bases between. CDR1 is SGHRS and CDR2 is YFSETQ in the germline V gene. This CDR3 is CASSLATGSNTGELFF. The CDR3 nucleotides read TGCGCCAGCAGCTTGGCCACAGGTTCGAACACCGGGGAGCTGTTTTTT.

V is TRBV5-6 and J is TRBJ1-2; 7 bases fit TRBD1. Germline trimming cut 2 bases from V and 8 bases from J; bases unmatched to any gene: 9. Germline V lookup: CDR1 SGHDT, CDR2 YYEEEE. The CDR3 loop spans 14 amino acids. The CDR3 region has the DNA TGTGCCAGCAGCTTAACCGACAGGGCTGCGGGCTACACCTTC. Protein product: CASSLTDRAAGYTF.

The table lists this clonotype with a few counts. The chain recombines TRBV18 with TRBJ2-2; D is ambiguous. Germline loops: CDR1 KGHSH, CDR2 LQKENI. This CDR3 has 12 residues. V was cut by 0 bases and J by 8 bases, with 4 bases left in between. The DNA for the CDR3 is TGTGCCAGCTCACCACCTTCGGGGGAGCTGTTTTTT. Amino acids: CASSPPSGELFF.

The chain couples TRBV12-3 or TRBV12-4 to TRBJ2-7; D possibly matches TRBD1 or TRBD2 (6 bases each). The CDR3 runs 14 residues. V was trimmed by 5 bases and J by 3 bases, leaving 14 bases between them. This CDR3 reads CASSRGTHLYEQYF. In nucleotides, the CDR3 is TGTGCCAGCAGTCGCGGGACACATCTCTACGAGCAGTACTTC.

This chain links TRBV27 with TRBJ2-3; D not certain. The V gene's germline CDR1 is MNHEY and CDR2 SMNVEV (reference sequence). The CDR3 is made up of 16 amino acids. V was pared by 5 bases and J by 4 bases, with 19 bases between. The CDR3 loop reads CASSVLETASPDTQYF. In DNA, the CDR3 is TGTGCCAGCAGTGTTCTTGAGACCGCCAGCCCAGATACGCAGTATTTT.

J is TRBJ2-5 and V is TRBV28; tentative D call: TRBD1 (6 bases). V lost 6 bases and J lost 9, with 14 bases in between. CDR1 MDHEN and CDR2 SYDVKM come from the germline V gene. The CDR3 spans 12 residues. The CDR3 bases are TGTGCCAGCAGCTCGTCCACAGGGCCCCAGTACTTC. It codes for CASSSSTGPQYF.

The chain is built from TRBV6-4 and TRBJ1-1; no clear D gene. CDR3 size: 13 residues. V shed 4 bases and J shed 1 base, with 7 bases lying between them. The germline V gene encodes CDR1 MRHNA and CDR2 SNTAGT. In DNA, the CDR3 is TGTGCCAGCAGTGCAGAGGAGAACACTGAAGCTTTCTTT. It is translated as CASSAEENTEAFF.

There are many counts of this clonotype. The rearrangement links TRBV6-5 to TRBJ2-7; TRBD1 might be the D (5 bases). Deletions cut 9 bases from V and 0 bases from J, with 15 bases between. CDR1 is MNHEY and CDR2 is SVGAGI in the germline V gene. The CDR3 extends over 14 amino acids. This chain's CDR3 is CASKVIGASYEQYF. The CDR3 DNA reads as TGTGCCAGTAAGGTTATAGGGGCCTCCTACGAGCAGTACTTC.

The gene calls are TRBV12-3 or TRBV12-4 and TRBJ1-1; 9 bases agree with TRBD1. V gave up 3 bases and J gave up 7 bases; unmatched junction bases: 6. The CDR3 consists of 14 residues. CDR3 coding DNA: TGTGCCAGCAGTTTCGGGGACAGGGCTGATGAAGCTTTCTTT. Translated, it gives CASSFGDRADEAFF.

This chain uses TRBV28 with TRBJ1-2; D might be TRBD1 (6 bases). V lost 7 bases to trimming and J lost 8 bases, with 17 bases between them. Germline V gene lookup returns CDR1 MDHEN and CDR2 SYDVKM. CDR3 length: 13 residues. CDR3 sequence reads: CASTPGGLRGYTF. The CDR3 coding sequence is TGTGCCAGCACCCCTGGGGGGCTCAGGGGCTACACCTTC.

This clonotype was counted a few times. The chain links TRBV10-2 to TRBJ2-7; 9 bases align to TRBD1. The CDR3 consists of 16 residues. V trimming: 0 bases; J trimming: 2 bases; junction bases outside the gene matches: 5. The germline V gene encodes CDR1 WSHSY and CDR2 SAAADI. CDR3 region: CASSESLGQGTYEQYF. The CDR3 region has the DNA TGCGCCAGCAGTGAGTCATTGGGACAGGGCACCTACGAGCAGTACTTC.